This T cell receptor beta chain is from a study of immune characterization of retroperitoneal liposarcoma. The CDR3 has 16 residues. Via MiXCR, TCRdb re-called the PCR reads, giving one row per CDR3 protein. The sample lists 10,000 or so distinct CDR3 sequences, roughly 26% occurring once. Specimen: tumor tissue. The genes are TRBV12-3 or TRBV12-4 and TRBJ2-5; TRBD2 aligns across 10 bases. The J call may be mistaken, given a closer DNA end match to TRBJ2-7. This clonotype was sampled from a male donor with retroperitoneal liposarcoma. CDR3: CASSPRGASGRDEQYF. CDR3 DNA sequence: TGTGCCAGCAGCCCACGGGGGGCTAGCGGGAGAGACGAGCAGTACTTC.